A selection of T cell receptor beta chains follows, all from one sample in a study of cytomegalovirus exposure and HLA in healthy donors. Generated by immunoSEQ multiplex PCR, the TCRdb table keeps only in-frame clones and is missing some. The sample consists of about 240,000 clones, around nine tenths of them appearing once. The sequenced material came from PBMCs. The receptors here all came from a man aged 18 to 35 in good health and CMV-seronegative. Each CDR3 is given with its conserved first and last residue. D genes are given only for firm matches. Clone size appears in some rows only: once, few, many, or a class for an expanded clone.

clone size: NA
J gene: TRBJ1-2
D gene: NA
V gene: TRBV6-5
CDR3 protein: CASKRGSGGYTF
CDR3 DNA: TGTGCCAGCAAGAGAGGCAGCGGTGGCTACACCTTC

clone size: NA
J gene: TRBJ2-5
D gene: TRBD2
V gene: TRBV7-2
CDR3 protein: CASSLTFRTSGRETQYF
CDR3 DNA: TGTGCCAGCAGCTTAACGTTTCGGACTAGCGGACGGGAGACCCAGTACTTC

clone size: NA
J gene: TRBJ1-2
D gene: TRBD1
V gene: TRBV5-1
CDR3 protein: CASSVQGAQGYTF
CDR3 DNA: TGCGCCAGCAGCGTACAGGGGGCGCAGGGCTACACCTTC

clone size: NA
J gene: TRBJ1-1
D gene: TRBD1
V gene: TRBV12-5
CDR3 protein: CASGLETGGQAFF
CDR3 DNA: TGTGCTAGTGGCTTGGAGACAGGGGGACAAGCTTTCTTT

clone size: NA
J gene: TRBJ2-7
D gene: TRBD2
V gene: TRBV10-2
CDR3 protein: CASIDGGGSYEQYF
CDR3 DNA: TGCGCCAGCATTGATGGCGGGGGCTCCTACGAGCAGTACTTC

clone size: NA
J gene: TRBJ2-5
D gene: TRBD2
V gene: TRBV4-3
CDR3 protein: CASSQGGTSARETQYF
CDR3 DNA: TGCGCCAGCAGCCAAGGTGGGACTAGCGCCAGAGAGACCCAGTACTTC

clone size: NA
J gene: TRBJ1-2
D gene: TRBD1
V gene: TRBV5-4
CDR3 protein: CASSSDRVYGYTF
CDR3 DNA: TGTGCCAGCAGCTCTGACAGGGTCTATGGCTACACCTTC

clone size: few
J gene: TRBJ2-4
D gene: TRBD2
V gene: TRBV27
CDR3 protein: CASSLSSGGITRNIQYF
CDR3 DNA: TGTGCCAGCAGTTTATCTAGCGGGGGGATAACCCGGAACATTCAGTACTTC

clone size: NA
J gene: TRBJ2-7
D gene: TRBD2
V gene: TRBV7-2
CDR3 protein: CASSVSGTTYEQYF
CDR3 DNA: TGTGCCAGCAGTGTTAGCGGGACGACCTACGAGCAGTACTTC

clone size: NA
J gene: TRBJ1-3
D gene: TRBD1
V gene: TRBV28
CDR3 protein: CASSLGITGDTIYF
CDR3 DNA: TGTGCCAGCAGTCTCGGGATTACAGGGGACACCATATATTTT

clone size: NA
J gene: TRBJ2-1
D gene: TRBD1
V gene: TRBV7-3
CDR3 protein: CASGIGTGGNEQFF
CDR3 DNA: TGTGCCAGCGGAATCGGGACAGGGGGCAATGAGCAGTTCTTC

clone size: NA
J gene: TRBJ2-7
D gene: TRBD2
V gene: TRBV4-2
CDR3 protein: CASSQAGRAYEQYF
CDR3 DNA: TGTGCCAGCAGCCAAGCAGGGAGGGCCTACGAGCAGTACTTC

clone size: NA
J gene: TRBJ1-2
D gene: NA
V gene: TRBV28
CDR3 protein: CASRMGAGSFGYTF
CDR3 DNA: TGTGCCAGCAGAATGGGGGCTGGGTCGTTCGGCTACACCTTC

clone size: NA
J gene: TRBJ2-7
D gene: TRBD1
V gene: TRBV27
CDR3 protein: CASKPLLGQGYEQYF
CDR3 DNA: TGTGCCAGCAAGCCCCTTTTGGGACAGGGCTACGAGCAGTACTTC

clone size: once
J gene: TRBJ2-3
D gene: TRBD2
V gene: TRBV7-8
CDR3 protein: CASSDKRPSGGVTDTQYF
CDR3 DNA: TGTGCCAGCAGCGACAAAAGGCCTAGCGGGGGGGTTACAGATACGCAGTATTTT

clone size: NA
J gene: TRBJ1-5
D gene: TRBD1
V gene: TRBV4-1
CDR3 protein: CASSPLQTGDGNQPQHF
CDR3 DNA: TGCGCCAGCAGCCCACTACAGACAGGGGATGGCAATCAGCCCCAGCATTTT

clone size: NA
J gene: TRBJ1-1
D gene: NA
V gene: TRBV4-2
CDR3 protein: CASSQAGDRMNTEAFF
CDR3 DNA: TGTGCCAGCAGCCAAGCAGGGGATAGGATGAACACTGAAGCTTTCTTT

clone size: NA
J gene: TRBJ2-3
D gene: NA
V gene: TRBV27
CDR3 protein: CASTSGGATDTQYF
CDR3 DNA: TGTGCCAGCACCTCCGGGGGAGCCACAGATACGCAGTATTTT

clone size: NA
J gene: TRBJ2-7
D gene: NA
V gene: TRBV5-5
CDR3 protein: CASSLWQNYEQYF
CDR3 DNA: TGTGCCAGCAGCTTGTGGCAGAATTACGAGCAGTACTTC

clone size: NA
J gene: TRBJ2-1
D gene: NA
V gene: TRBV6-5
CDR3 protein: CASLRGSSYNEQFF
CDR3 DNA: TGTGCCAGCCTGCGGGGAAGCTCCTACAATGAGCAGTTCTTC

clone size: NA
J gene: TRBJ2-3
D gene: NA
V gene: TRBV11-2
CDR3 protein: CASSSTRDTQYF
CDR3 DNA: TGTGCCAGCAGCTCCACTCGAGATACGCAGTATTTT

clone size: once
J gene: TRBJ2-5
D gene: TRBD2
V gene: TRBV10-3
CDR3 protein: CAISDLAGGSETQYF
CDR3 DNA: TGTGCCATCAGTGATCTAGCGGGAGGTTCAGAGACCCAGTACTTC

clone size: NA
J gene: TRBJ2-1
D gene: TRBD2
V gene: TRBV10-3
CDR3 protein: CAISSGSGRASEQFF
CDR3 DNA: TGTGCCATCAGTTCGGGCAGCGGGAGGGCCAGTGAGCAGTTCTTC

clone size: NA
J gene: TRBJ1-2
D gene: TRBD1
V gene: TRBV6-5
CDR3 protein: CASSYADRGSRGYTF
CDR3 DNA: TGTGCCAGCAGTTACGCGGACAGGGGGTCAAGAGGCTACACCTTC

clone size: NA
J gene: TRBJ2-2
D gene: TRBD2
V gene: TRBV11-2
CDR3 protein: CASSLTSGNPGELFF
CDR3 DNA: TGTGCCAGCAGCTTAACTAGCGGGAACCCCGGGGAGCTGTTTTTT

clone size: NA
J gene: TRBJ2-5
D gene: TRBD1
V gene: TRBV28
CDR3 protein: CASSGRDRGQYF
CDR3 DNA: TGTGCCAGCAGTGGCCGGGACAGGGGACAGTACTTC

clone size: NA
J gene: TRBJ1-6
D gene: NA
V gene: TRBV5-1
CDR3 protein: CASSLELSSYNSPLHF
CDR3 DNA: TGCGCCAGCAGCTTGGAGCTGAGCTCCTATAATTCACCCCTCCACTTT

clone size: NA
J gene: TRBJ2-2
D gene: TRBD1
V gene: TRBV18
CDR3 protein: CASSRDSNTGELFF
CDR3 DNA: TGTGCCAGCTCTAGGGACAGCAACACCGGGGAGCTGTTTTTT

clone size: few
J gene: TRBJ1-2
D gene: NA
V gene: TRBV18
CDR3 protein: CASSPSREDGYTF
CDR3 DNA: TGTGCCAGCTCACCGAGCAGGGAGGATGGCTACACCTTC

clone size: NA
J gene: TRBJ1-2
D gene: TRBD1
V gene: TRBV4-3
CDR3 protein: CASSQDAGGQDLGYTF
CDR3 DNA: TGCGCCAGCAGCCAAGACGCTGGTGGACAGGATTTGGGCTACACCTTC

clone size: NA
J gene: TRBJ2-2
D gene: TRBD1
V gene: TRBV7-2
CDR3 protein: CASSLGTGITGELFF
CDR3 DNA: TGTGCCAGCAGCTTGGGGACAGGGATCACCGGGGAGCTGTTTTTT

clone size: few
J gene: TRBJ1-6
D gene: TRBD1
V gene: TRBV6-1
CDR3 protein: CASGRGRPDNSPLHF
CDR3 DNA: TGTGCCAGCGGTAGGGGGCGCCCAGATAATTCACCCCTCCACTTT

clone size: NA
J gene: TRBJ1-5
D gene: NA
V gene: TRBV21-1
CDR3 protein: CASSEEQGAPQPQHF
CDR3 DNA: TGTGCCAGCAGCGAGGAACAGGGGGCGCCGCAGCCCCAGCATTTT

clone size: NA
J gene: TRBJ2-7
D gene: TRBD1
V gene: TRBV10-2
CDR3 protein: CASSDGQGDTYEQYF
CDR3 DNA: TGCGCCAGCAGTGACGGGCAGGGGGACACCTACGAGCAGTACTTC

clone size: few
J gene: TRBJ1-2
D gene: NA
V gene: TRBV2
CDR3 protein: CASSWVASTF
CDR3 DNA: TGTGCCAGCAGTTGGGTCGCTAGTACCTTC

clone size: NA
J gene: TRBJ2-7
D gene: TRBD1
V gene: TRBV11-2
CDR3 protein: CASSLGQGTPYEQYF
CDR3 DNA: TGTGCCAGCAGCTTAGGACAGGGGACCCCCTACGAGCAGTACTTC

clone size: NA
J gene: TRBJ2-5
D gene: TRBD2
V gene: TRBV2
CDR3 protein: CASSDGLARPGTQYF
CDR3 DNA: TGTGCCAGCAGTGACGGACTAGCAAGACCGGGGACCCAGTACTTC

clone size: NA
J gene: TRBJ2-1
D gene: NA
V gene: TRBV11-2
CDR3 protein: CASMQGDEQFF
CDR3 DNA: TGTGCCAGCATGCAGGGCGATGAGCAGTTCTTC

clone size: NA
J gene: TRBJ2-7
D gene: NA
V gene: TRBV4-3
CDR3 protein: CASSRSGGAYEQYF
CDR3 DNA: TGCGCCAGCAGCCGATCCGGAGGGGCGTACGAGCAGTACTTC

clone size: few
J gene: TRBJ2-7
D gene: NA
V gene: TRBV2
CDR3 protein: CASRTTPYEQYF
CDR3 DNA: TGTGCCAGCAGAACAACCCCCTACGAGCAGTACTTC

clone size: NA
J gene: TRBJ2-1
D gene: NA
V gene: TRBV27
CDR3 protein: CASCPSASSYNEQFF
CDR3 DNA: TGTGCCAGCTGTCCTAGCGCTAGCTCCTACAATGAGCAGTTCTTC

clone size: NA
J gene: TRBJ1-1
D gene: TRBD1
V gene: TRBV28
CDR3 protein: CASSYRTGEAFF
CDR3 DNA: TGTGCCAGCAGCTATCGGACAGGAGAAGCTTTCTTT

clone size: NA
J gene: TRBJ1-6
D gene: TRBD1
V gene: TRBV28
CDR3 protein: CASSWGQPNSPLHF
CDR3 DNA: TGTGCCAGCAGTTGGGGACAGCCAAATTCACCCCTCCACTTT